What follows are 3 T cell receptor beta chains derived from one specimen sequenced in a study of OX40 agonist ivuxolimab in advanced cancers. Here immunoSEQ multiplex PCR was the method, and the copy in TCRdb shows in-frame clones only, minus some. The repertoire holds approximately 76,000 clones, roughly 93% seen once, with 6.2% in the top ten. Source: CD4+ or CD8+ T cells sorted from blood, taken in a trial of the OX40 agonist ivuxolimab. The source of these receptors is an adult with an advanced solid tumor such as melanoma, head and neck, liver or kidney cancer.

The CDR3, as DNA: TGTGCCAGCACCCCCACTAGCGGGGGTATAGAGACCCAGTACTTC. It yields the protein CASTPTSGGIETQYF. The J gene is TRBJ2-5, the V gene TRBV6-5; 11 bases align to TRBD2. The junction had 8 bases not matched to a gene; V was cut back by 7 bases and J by 4 bases. Germline values: CDR1 MNHEY, CDR2 SVGAGI. The CDR3 runs 15 residues.

With respect to this clone: One junction end does not reproduce the germline sequence, and a read error may be involved. The chain recombines TRBV7-7 with TRBJ2-3, with 9 bases lining up with TRBD1. The CDR3 covers 15 residues. CDR1 is SSHAT and CDR2 is FNYEAQ in the germline V gene (reference sequence). The DNA for the CDR3 is TGTGCTAGCAGCTTGGGGACAGGGTCATCAGATACGCAGTATTTT. Amino acids: CASSLGTGSSDTQYF.

The chain couples TRBV27 to TRBJ1-1, with a possible D match to TRBD1 (6 bases). The CDR3 length is 14 residues. With 4 bases removed from V and 5 bases from J, the gap between germline ends came to 14 bases. Per germline, CDR1 MNHEY and CDR2 SMNVEV (reference sequence). The DNA of the CDR3 is TGTGCCAGCAGTTGGGGAGCGGGGACAACTGAAGCTTTCTTT. Translated, it gives CASSWGAGTTEAFF.